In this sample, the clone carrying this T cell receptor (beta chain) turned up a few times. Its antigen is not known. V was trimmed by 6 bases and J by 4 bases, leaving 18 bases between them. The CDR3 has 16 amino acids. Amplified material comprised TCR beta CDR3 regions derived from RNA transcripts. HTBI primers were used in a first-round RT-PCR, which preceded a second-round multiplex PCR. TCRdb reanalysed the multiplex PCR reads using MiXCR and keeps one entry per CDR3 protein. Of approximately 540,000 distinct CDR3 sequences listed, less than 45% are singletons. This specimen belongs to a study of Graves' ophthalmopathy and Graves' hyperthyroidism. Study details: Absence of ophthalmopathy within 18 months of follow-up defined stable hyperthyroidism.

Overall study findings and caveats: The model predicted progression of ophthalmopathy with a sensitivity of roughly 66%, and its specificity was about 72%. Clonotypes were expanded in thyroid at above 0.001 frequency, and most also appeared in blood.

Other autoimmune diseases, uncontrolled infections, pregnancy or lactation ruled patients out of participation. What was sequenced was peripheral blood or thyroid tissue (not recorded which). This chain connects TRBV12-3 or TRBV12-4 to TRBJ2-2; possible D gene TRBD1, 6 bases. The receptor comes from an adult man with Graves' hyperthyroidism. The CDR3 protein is CASSRSGTTATGELFF. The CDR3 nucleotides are TGTGCCAGCAGCCGCTCCGGGACAACCGCCACCGGGGAGCTGTTTTTT.